The 27 T cell receptor beta chains reported below all come from one sample, sequenced in a study of PD-1 blockade in classical Hodgkin lymphoma. Profiling relied on immunoSEQ multiplex PCR, and the TCRdb table lists in-frame clones only, not all of them. The sample yields about 12,000 clones, about 80% seen once. Time point in this sample: cycle 4 day 1 (C4D1), after five to seven weeks of nivolumab. With no exception, relapse followed autologous stem cell transplantation in all patients, and brentuximab vedotin exposure varied. Purification of CD4+ T cells from thawed PBMCs was performed via magnetic negative selection. This sample comprised CD4+ T cells from blood, obtained before the fourth cycle of nivolumab. These receptors were collected from a human donor with classical Hodgkin lymphoma.

This clone came up a few times. This chain uses TRBV6-5 with TRBJ1-2; TRBD1 aligns across 7 bases. V shed 5 bases and J 0 bases; nucleotides not matched to a gene: 6. Germline CDR1 MNHEY, CDR2 SVGAGI. This CDR3 has 15 residues. The CDR3 spells CASSLKTGPNYGYTF. The CDR3 DNA is TGTGCCAGCAGTCTCAAGACAGGGCCTAACTATGGCTACACCTTC.

The rearrangement links TRBV4-1 to TRBJ1-5; possibly TRBD1 for D (5 bases). Trimming stripped 4 bases from V and 6 bases from J, with 19 bases between. This CDR3 comprises 16 residues. Germline CDR1 and CDR2: MGHRA and YSYEKL. CDR3 in amino acids: CASSLGGGLKIQPQHF. CDR3 nucleotide sequence: TGCGCCAGCAGCCTTGGGGGGGGTTTAAAAATTCAGCCCCAGCATTTT.

This rearrangement joins TRBV20-1 to TRBJ2-3, with 9 positions matching TRBD2. Germline V lookup: CDR1 DFQATT, CDR2 SNEGSKA (reference sequence). The CDR3 has 11 residues. CDR3 loop: CCGRAVDTQYF. The CDR3 DNA is TGCTGCGGGAGGGCGGTAGATACGCAGTATTTT.

The V and J genes are TRBV19 and TRBJ2-5, with D uncertain. Germline CDR1 is LNHDA and CDR2 is SQIVND (reference sequence). This CDR3 region has 13 residues. The germline V and J ends were trimmed by 2 bases and 5 bases, with 9 bases remaining between them. CDR3 amino acids: CASSIRARETQYF. The CDR3 DNA reads as TGTGCCAGTAGTATAAGGGCCCGGGAGACCCAGTACTTC.

The chain uses TRBV12-5 and TRBJ1-1; D possibly corresponds to TRBD1 (6 bases). Trimming removed 1 base from V and 1 base from J, with 22 bases in between. The V gene's germline CDR1 is LGHNT and CDR2 FRNRAP. The CDR3 spans 19 residues. CDR3 protein: CASGLGPRPGGRENTEAFF. The CDR3 bases are TGTGCTAGTGGTTTGGGCCCACGACCGGGGGGGCGCGAGAACACTGAAGCTTTCTTT.

The CDR3 here is CATGGGSPLHF. CDR3 bases: TGTGCCACCGGGGGGGGCTCACCCCTCCACTTT. This chain joins TRBV6-5 and TRBJ1-6, with D perhaps TRBD1 (6 bases). Trimming shortened V by 10 bases and J by 10 bases, and 11 bases separated the two germline ends. In germline, CDR1 is MNHEY, CDR2 SVGAGI. CDR3 size: 11 residues.

The chain recombines TRBV28 with TRBJ1-2; no reliable D call. Germline lookup yields CDR1 MDHEN and CDR2 SYDVKM. V was cut by 6 bases and J by 4 bases, with 6 bases left in between. The CDR3 loop spans 11 amino acids. The CDR3 DNA sequence: TGTGCCAGCAGCGTCTTCTATGGCTACACCTTC. Translated: CASSVFYGYTF.

V usage is TRBV28 and J usage is TRBJ1-5; D call uncertain. The length of the CDR3 is 15 residues. Trimming took 3 bases from V and 3 from J, leaving 12 bases between them. Looked up from germline, CDR1 is MDHEN and CDR2 is SYDVKM. In nucleotides, the CDR3 is TGTGCCAGCAGTTTGTCAGGTGGCTCCAATCAGCCCCAGCATTTT. Translation gives CASSLSGGSNQPQHF.

The V gene is TRBV9, the J gene TRBJ1-6; D possibly corresponds to TRBD1 (6 bases). Looked up from germline, CDR1 is SGDLS and CDR2 is YYNGEE. This CDR3 is built from 14 residues. Trimming left V 4 bases short and J 7 bases short, with 12 bases between. The chain's CDR3 is CASSPTGRNSPLHF. In DNA, the CDR3 is TGTGCCAGCAGCCCCACAGGGAGGAATTCACCCCTCCACTTT.

The chain joins TRBV19 to TRBJ2-1, with 7 bases that match TRBD1. V gave up 7 bases and J gave up 8 bases; unmatched junction bases: 11. The CDR3 length is 14 residues. CDR1 and CDR2 from the germline V gene are LNHDA and SQIVND (reference sequence). CDR3 amino acids: CASTSARGRHEQFF. The CDR3 nucleotides are TGTGCCAGTACCTCGGCTAGGGGGCGGCATGAGCAGTTCTTC.

This clone was observed a few times. J is TRBJ1-6 and V is TRBV5-4, with D perhaps matching TRBD1 (5 bases). The CDR3 runs 15 residues. Germline V lookup: CDR1 SGHNT, CDR2 YYREEE (reference sequence). V lost 0 bases to trimming and J lost 8 bases, with 12 bases between them. CDR3 residues: CASSLGQGRDSPLHF. The DNA of the CDR3 is TGTGCCAGCAGCTTGGGGCAGGGTAGGGATTCACCCCTCCACTTT.

The chain carries TRBV19 and TRBJ2-3, with 7 nucleotides matching TRBD1. Trimming at V came to 3 bases and at J to 4 bases, leaving 7 bases not matched to a gene. CDR3 length: 15 residues. The germline V gene encodes CDR1 LNHDA and CDR2 SQIVND (reference sequence). In nucleotides, the CDR3 is TGTGCCAGTAGTATCAGGGGGAGCCCCCCAGATACGCAGTATTTT. This sequence encodes CASSIRGSPPDTQYF.

V is TRBV5-4 and J is TRBJ1-2; D is possibly TRBD1 (5 bases). The V end lost 2 bases, the J end lost 4 bases, and 12 bases lay between the germline ends. The CDR3 spans 14 residues. Germline V lookup: CDR1 SGHNT, CDR2 YYREEE (reference sequence). The CDR3 is CASSLEATVYGYTF. In DNA form, the CDR3 reads TGTGCCAGCAGCTTAGAAGCGACAGTCTATGGCTACACCTTC.

This rearrangement joins TRBV4-1 to TRBJ2-1; 12 bases are shared with TRBD2. The CDR3 loop spans 20 amino acids. Germline trimming cut 0 bases from V and 0 bases from J; bases unmatched to any gene: 9. Per the germline V gene, CDR1 is MGHRA and CDR2 is YSYEKL. The CDR3 nucleotides read TGCGCCAGCAGCCAAGATAGGCCTAGCGGGAGGGCCGTCTCCTACAATGAGCAGTTCTTC. This encodes CASSQDRPSGRAVSYNEQFF.

The chain employs TRBV28 and TRBJ1-5; 7 bases fit TRBD1. This CDR3 is 16 amino acids long. From germline, CDR1 is MDHEN and CDR2 SYDVKM. Trimming removed 1 base from V and 4 bases from J; junction bases left unmatched: 7. The CDR3 DNA sequence: TGTGCCAGCAGTTTATTGGGGACAGCCACGAATCAGCCCCAGCATTTT. Protein product: CASSLLGTATNQPQHF.

The V and J genes are TRBV6-5 and TRBJ2-1; D might be TRBD1 (6 bases). This CDR3 has 13 residues. Between the trimmed V and J ends, which lost 5 bases and 6 bases, there was a span of 11 bases. Looked up from germline, CDR1 is MNHEY and CDR2 is SVGAGI. The CDR3 DNA reads TGTGCCAGCAGTCCTATAGGGGGCAATGAGCAGTTCTTC. Translated, it gives CASSPIGGNEQFF.

The rearrangement links TRBV19 to TRBJ1-4; D call uncertain. The CDR3 totals 14 residues. The V gene's germline CDR1 is LNHDA and CDR2 SQIVND (reference sequence). Trimming shortened V by 7 bases and J by 7 bases, and 16 bases separated the two germline ends. For the CDR3, the DNA is TGTGCCAGTACCCGAGACTGGAGAGGTGAAAAACTGTTTTTT. Amino acids: CASTRDWRGEKLFF.

V usage is TRBV9 and J usage is TRBJ2-5, with 7 nucleotides matching TRBD1. The CDR3 extends over 14 amino acids. The germline CDR1 and CDR2 sequences are SGDLS and YYNGEE. Losses at the gene ends were 4 bases for V and 1 base for J; bases not matched to a gene: 4. The DNA for the CDR3 is TGTGCCAGCAGCACGGGACAGACCCAAGAGACCCAGTACTTC. The encoded protein is CASSTGQTQETQYF.

V is TRBV18 and J is TRBJ2-1; possible D gene TRBD2, 5 bases. This CDR3 is 15 amino acids long. V was clipped by 2 bases and J by 4 bases, with 12 bases between them. Germline CDR1 is KGHSH and CDR2 is LQKENI. This chain's CDR3 is CASSPSREIYNEQFF. The CDR3, as DNA: TGTGCCAGCTCACCATCAAGGGAGATATACAATGAGCAGTTCTTC.

This clone was counted only a few times. The V gene is TRBV19, the J gene TRBJ1-1; no reliable D call. V was cut by 5 bases and J by 4 bases, with 11 bases left in between. The V gene's germline CDR1 is LNHDA and CDR2 SQIVND (reference sequence). This CDR3 has 13 residues. The CDR3 is CASSPRVLTEAFF. The CDR3 DNA reads TGTGCCAGTAGTCCCCGGGTTCTCACTGAAGCTTTCTTT.

This sequence joins TRBV6-1 and TRBJ2-7, with D unclear. Per the germline V gene, CDR1 is MNHNS and CDR2 is SASEGT. The V gene lost 0 bases and the J gene lost 4 bases, with 7 bases spanning the gap. The CDR3 is 13 amino acids. In DNA form, the CDR3 reads TGTGCCAGCAGTGAAGCTCCGATTTACGAGCAGTACTTC. Amino acid sequence: CASSEAPIYEQYF.

This clone occurred once. The rearrangement uses TRBV28 and TRBJ1-2, with D maybe TRBD1 (5 bases). Per germline, CDR1 MDHEN and CDR2 SYDVKM. The CDR3 sequence is 13 residues long. Deletions cut 6 bases from V and 5 bases from J, with 13 bases between. In DNA form, the CDR3 reads TGTGCCAGCAGAGATGGGGGGAGGTATGGCTACACCTTC. This encodes CASRDGGRYGYTF.

The rearrangement joins TRBV6-1 to TRBJ2-5; the D gene is possibly TRBD1 (6 bases). The V end lost 3 bases, the J end lost 0 bases, and 11 bases lay between the germline ends. Per germline, CDR1 MNHNS and CDR2 SASEGT. This CDR3 region has 15 residues. In nucleotides, the CDR3 is TGTGCCAGCAGTGAGGGGGCTTCGGACCAAGAGACCCAGTACTTC. The encoded protein is CASSEGASDQETQYF.

The genes are TRBV2 and TRBJ1-1, with 7 bases fitting TRBD1. The CDR3 is 17 residues long. The germline V gene has CDR1 SNHLY and CDR2 FYNNEI. V shed 4 bases, J shed 0 bases, and the junction held 11 bases outside the gene matches. CDR3 in DNA: TGTGCCAGCAGTGCGTCGACAGGGCCTAACATGAACACTGAAGCTTTCTTT. Translating it yields CASSASTGPNMNTEAFF.

The chain's CDR3 is CASSHYTDTQYF. The DNA for the CDR3 is TGTGCCAGCAGCCATTACACAGATACGCAGTATTTT. The V gene is TRBV11-2, the J gene TRBJ2-3; unclear D gene. With 5 bases removed from V and 2 bases from J, the gap between germline ends came to 5 bases. Looked up from germline, CDR1 is SGHAT and CDR2 is FQNNGV. The CDR3 runs 12 residues. Based on the CDR3 plus reference TRBV11-2 and TRBJ2-3, the full variable domain is EAGVAQSPRYKIIEKRQSVAFWCNPISGHATLYWYQQILGQGPKLLIQFQNNGVVDDSQLPKDRFSAERLKGVDSTLKIQPAKLEDSAVYLCASSHYTDTQYFGPGTRLTVL.

The gene calls are TRBV19 and TRBJ1-5; 7 bases are shared with TRBD1. V dropped 10 bases and J dropped 3; count of bases not matched to a gene: 12. The CDR3 has 15 amino acids. The germline gives CDR1 LNHDA, CDR2 SQIVND (reference sequence). For the CDR3, the DNA is TGTGCCACCAAAACAGGACAGGTTAACAATCAGCCCCAGCATTTT. This encodes CATKTGQVNNQPQHF.

The gene calls are TRBV19 and TRBJ1-4; no clear D. Trimming took off 0 bases at V and 13 bases at J, with 18 bases between the two ends. The CDR3 totals 15 residues. CDR1 LNHDA and CDR2 SQIVND come from the germline V gene (reference sequence). In DNA form, the CDR3 reads TGTGCCAGTAGTATAGAGGTCTTAAGGACGTCTATACTGTTTTTT. It yields the protein CASSIEVLRTSILFF.